One sample yielded the 15 T cell receptor beta chains listed below, sequenced in a study of CD8 T cells in ankylosing spondylitis (dated by TCRdb to 2016 to 2017). Their recognized antigens are unknown. The method was 5' RACE. For sequencing, an Illumina HiSeq 2500 was employed. In TCRdb, the public reads were trimmed at Q25 with fastp and aligned with MiXCR, with productive beta chains retained. Every entry covers one CDR3 protein and lists the most common genes and DNA from its rows. Recorded for this sample are about 800,000 distinct CDR3 sequences; 12% of them occurred a single time. The ten top clones hold just over 0.5% of the sample. Beyond this particular receptor, the publication reports: Blood from ankylosing spondylitis patients appeared to be characterized by a TCR beta motif made up of seven or eight highly homologous amino acid variants.

Material: blood, either unsorted or a sorted T cell fraction (not recorded which). The receptors stem from a male donor with ankylosing spondylitis.

This clonotype was seen a handful of times. One end of the junction is discordant with germline, which a read error may explain. This chain joins TRBV20-1 and TRBJ2-1, with 13 bases fitting TRBD2. The CDR3 runs 16 residues. CDR1 is DFQATT, CDR2 SNEGSKA, per germline (reference sequence). The CDR3 region has the DNA TGCTGTGCTAGAGGGACTACTAGCGGGGGGGCCGGGGAGCAGTTCTTC. It is translated as CCARGTTSGGAGEQFF.

This clonotype was observed a handful of times. The rearrangement links TRBV11-3 to TRBJ2-7; no firm D call. Trimming shortened V by 3 bases and J by 7 bases, and 13 bases separated the two germline ends. This CDR3 is built from 13 residues. Germline lookup yields CDR1 SGHNT and CDR2 YENEEA. The CDR3 region is CASSFGRAAEQYF. The CDR3 coding sequence is TGTGCCAGCAGCTTCGGAAGGGCGGCGGAGCAGTACTTC.

This chain joins TRBV6-7 and TRBJ1-1; D unclear. TRBV6-7 is reported as an ORF; its role is uncertain. The CDR3 consists of 17 residues. Trimming cost V 2 bases and J 8 bases, with 24 bases left between them. In DNA form, the CDR3 reads TGTGCCAGCAGTTACCCCCCCAAGACAACACGAATCATCGAAGCTTTCTTT. Protein product: CASSYPPKTTRIIEAFF.

This clonotype came up a few times. The chain recombines TRBV18 with TRBJ1-4, with D uncertain. The V gene's germline CDR1 is KGHSH and CDR2 LQKENI. The CDR3 is 14 amino acids. V gave up 4 bases and J gave up 0 bases, with 6 bases separating them. The CDR3 region is CASSLTTTNEKLFF. CDR3 sequence (DNA): TGTGCCAGCTCACTGACAACAACTAATGAAAAACTGTTTTTT.

The chain recombines TRBV29-1 with TRBJ2-3; D uncertain. Germline V gene sequence: CDR1 SQVTM, CDR2 ANQGSEA. Trimming stripped 7 bases from V and 4 bases from J, with 9 bases between. This CDR3 has 11 residues. The CDR3 DNA is TGCAGCGCCGCGGCTGCAGATACGCAGTATTTT. It yields the protein CSAAAADTQYF.

This clonotype was picked up many times. This chain uses TRBV5-1 with TRBJ2-1, with D unresolved. Germline V gives CDR1 SGHRS, CDR2 YFSETQ. CDR3 size: 18 residues. V was clipped by 1 base and J by 3 bases, with 20 bases between them. The CDR3 loop is CASSLHPGPKGGYNEQFF. Written as DNA, the CDR3 is TGCGCCAGCAGCTTGCATCCGGGCCCGAAGGGCGGCTACAATGAGCAGTTCTTC.

The V gene is TRBV29-1, the J gene TRBJ1-3; weak D call: TRBD1 (6 bases). Germline V CDR1 and CDR2: SQVTM, ANQGSEA. There are 14 residues in the CDR3. The V end was cut by 4 bases, the J end by 0 bases, with 10 bases between. The DNA of the CDR3 is TGCAGCGTTGGGGGGACACCCTCTGGAAACACCATATATTTT. Amino acid sequence: CSVGGTPSGNTIYF.

This clonotype came up many times. The chain links TRBV4-3 to TRBJ2-1; 7 bases are shared with TRBD2. Germline CDR1 is LGHNA and CDR2 is YSLEER. V gave up 5 bases and J gave up 15 bases; unmatched junction bases: 16. This CDR3 has 14 amino acids. The CDR3 DNA is TGCGCCAGCAGCTCACGGGGTGGGGCGGGACTATGGTTCTTC. Translating it yields CASSSRGGAGLWFF.

This clonotype has more than one count but fewer than ten. The chain joins TRBV7-6 to TRBJ2-1; the D is unclear. The CDR3 loop spans 18 amino acids. CDR1 and CDR2 (germline): SGHVS, FNYEAQ. Trimming cost V 5 bases and J 0 bases, with 20 bases left between them. CDR3 protein: CASSLPTTKIGSYNEQFF. The CDR3 nucleotides read TGTGCCAGCAGCCTCCCGACAACAAAGATAGGCTCCTACAATGAGCAGTTCTTC.

This clonotype was seen many times. The chain links TRBV29-1 to TRBJ2-3, with D perhaps TRBD1 (5 bases). The CDR3 is 10 residues long. The V gene lost 7 bases and the J gene lost 5 bases, with 7 bases spanning the gap. CDR1 is SQVTM and CDR2 is ANQGSEA in the germline V gene. CDR3 coding DNA: TGCAGCGCGACAGAAGATACGCAGTATTTT. Translation: CSATEDTQYF.

This rearrangement joins TRBV20-1 to TRBJ2-1, with D perhaps assigned TRBD1 or TRBD2 (5 bases each). Germline V gives CDR1 DFQATT, CDR2 SNEGSKA (reference sequence). The ends were cut back, 5 bases at V and 2 bases at J, with 16 bases in the middle. The CDR3 is 15 residues long. CDR3 protein: CSAPGVRDPYNEQFF. CDR3 nucleotides: TGCAGTGCTCCCGGGGTTCGGGACCCCTACAATGAGCAGTTCTTC.

This clonotype was seen a few times. V and J are TRBV20-1 and TRBJ2-1, with 12 bases identical to TRBD2. This CDR3 comprises 15 residues. V was pared by 5 bases and J by 6 bases, with 8 bases of the junction left unmatched. Germline values: CDR1 DFQATT, CDR2 SNEGSKA (reference sequence). This CDR3 is CSAPTGTSGFNEQFF. In nucleotides, the CDR3 is TGCAGTGCTCCGACCGGGACTAGCGGGTTCAATGAGCAGTTCTTC.

This clonotype appeared a few times. The chain has TRBV4-3 and TRBJ2-3; 9 nucleotides line up with TRBD2. The junction had 5 bases not matched to a gene; V was cut back by 4 bases and J by 3 bases. This CDR3 has 15 amino acids. Germline assignment: CDR1 LGHNA and CDR2 YSLEER. This CDR3 reads CASSLSGRPTDTQYF. Here the CDR3 DNA reads TGCGCCAGCAGCCTTAGCGGGAGACCGACAGATACGCAGTATTTT.

J is TRBJ2-7 and V is TRBV7-9; 7 positions agree with TRBD1. The CDR3 consists of 13 residues. The V gene end was trimmed by 6 bases and the J gene end by 4 bases; junction bases not matched to a gene: 6. Per germline, CDR1 SEHNR and CDR2 FQNEAQ (reference sequence). CDR3 in amino acids: CASSKDRRYEQYF. Written as DNA, the CDR3 is TGTGCCAGCAGTAAGGACAGGAGATACGAGCAGTACTTC.

This chain uses TRBV11-3 with TRBJ2-7, with 7 bases that match TRBD1. Germline trimming cut 5 bases from V and 6 bases from J; bases unmatched to any gene: 4. This CDR3 contains 12 residues. The germline V gene has CDR1 SGHNT and CDR2 YENEEA. The CDR3 DNA sequence: TGTGCCAGCAGCGACGACAGGGTCGAGCAGTACTTC. It codes for CASSDDRVEQYF.